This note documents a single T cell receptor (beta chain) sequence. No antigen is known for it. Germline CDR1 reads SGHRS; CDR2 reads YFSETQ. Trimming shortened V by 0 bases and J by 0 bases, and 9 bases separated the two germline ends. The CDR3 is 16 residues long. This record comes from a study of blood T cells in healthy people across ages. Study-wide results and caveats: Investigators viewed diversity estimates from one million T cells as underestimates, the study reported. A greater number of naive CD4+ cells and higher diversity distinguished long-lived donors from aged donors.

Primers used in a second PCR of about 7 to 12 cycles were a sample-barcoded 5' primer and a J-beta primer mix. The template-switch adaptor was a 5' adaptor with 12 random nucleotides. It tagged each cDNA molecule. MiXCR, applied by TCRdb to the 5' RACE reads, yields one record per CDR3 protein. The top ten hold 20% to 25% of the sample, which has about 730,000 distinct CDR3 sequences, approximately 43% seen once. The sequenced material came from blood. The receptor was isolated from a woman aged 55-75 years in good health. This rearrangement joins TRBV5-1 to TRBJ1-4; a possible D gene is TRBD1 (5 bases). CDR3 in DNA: TGCGCCAGCAGCTTGGAGGGGCGGGCAACTAATGAAAAACTGTTTTTT. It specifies CASSLEGRATNEKLFF.